The 28 T cell receptor beta chains given below trace back to one sample, sequenced in a study of blood T cell repertoires in COVID-19. Using immunoSEQ multiplex PCR, the repertoire was profiled, and TCRdb retains in-frame clones only, with some absent. The sample lists under 350,000 clones; 65% to 90% were seen once. The sequencing sample was made of peripheral blood. These TCRs come from a human donor in a cohort sampled during active COVID-19.

The rearrangement uses TRBV6-5 and TRBJ1-6; tentatively, D is TRBD1 (5 bases). Trimming took 4 bases from V and 5 from J, leaving 9 bases between them. CDR1 and CDR2 from the germline V gene are MNHEY and SVGAGI. The CDR3 sequence is 14 residues long. CDR3 in amino acids: CASSFDSHNSPLHF. In DNA form, the CDR3 reads TGTGCCAGCAGTTTCGACAGCCATAATTCACCCCTCCACTTT.

The rearrangement joins TRBV19 to TRBJ1-5; 8 bases match TRBD1. Looked up from germline, CDR1 is LNHDA and CDR2 is SQIVND (reference sequence). The trim removed 7 bases at V and 4 bases at J, leaving 12 bases unmatched. The CDR3 loop spans 16 amino acids. The CDR3 spells CASTNFRDRRNQPQHF. The CDR3 bases are TGTGCCAGTACCAATTTCCGGGACAGGCGTAATCAGCCCCAGCATTTT.

The rearrangement links TRBV5-5 to TRBJ2-7; 8 bases agree with TRBD2. Germline V CDR1 and CDR2: SGHKS, YYEKEE (reference sequence). V gave up 6 bases and J gave up 0 bases; unmatched junction bases: 8. The CDR3 has 15 amino acids. For the CDR3, the DNA is TGTGCCAGCACCTTCTACCGGGGGGGCTCCTACGAGCAGTACTTC. The encoded protein is CASTFYRGGSYEQYF.

The chain carries TRBV6-5 and TRBJ2-1; D possibly corresponds to TRBD2 (6 bases). The CDR3 is made up of 15 amino acids. Germline CDR1 MNHEY, CDR2 SVGAGI. V was trimmed by 2 bases and J by 6 bases, leaving 14 bases between them. The CDR3 here is CASSYGTLNSNEQFF. The CDR3 region has the DNA TGTGCCAGCAGTTACGGGACTTTAAATTCCAATGAGCAGTTCTTC.

The chain links TRBV18 to TRBJ2-1; D possibly corresponds to TRBD1 (6 bases). The CDR3 extends over 14 amino acids. CDR1 and CDR2 from the germline V gene are KGHSH and LQKENI. The ends were cut back, 8 bases at V and 2 bases at J, with 13 bases in the middle. The CDR3 sequence is CASAYRVAYNEQFF. The DNA for the CDR3 is TGTGCCAGCGCGTACAGGGTAGCCTACAATGAGCAGTTCTTC.

The chain is built from TRBV29-1 and TRBJ2-1; the D is unclear. The CDR3 is 13 amino acids. V was shortened by 8 bases and J by 1 base, with 12 bases between the two germline ends. Germline V CDR1 and CDR2: SQVTM, ANQGSEA. The CDR3 here is CSHASSSYNEQFF. DNA for the CDR3: TGCAGCCATGCTAGTAGTTCCTACAATGAGCAGTTCTTC.

The chain uses TRBV7-6 and TRBJ1-1, with unresolved D. Between the trimmed V and J ends, which lost 4 bases and 1 base, there was a span of 7 bases. This CDR3 is 13 amino acids long. CDR1 is SGHVS, CDR2 FNYEAQ, per germline. CDR3 nucleotide sequence: TGTGCCAGCAGCTATACAGAGAACACTGAAGCTTTCTTT. Its protein product is CASSYTENTEAFF.

This clone has only a few counts. The V gene is TRBV18, the J gene TRBJ2-5; no clear D gene. Germline values: CDR1 KGHSH, CDR2 LQKENI. CDR3 size: 11 residues. The V end lost 6 bases, the J end lost 1 base, and 3 bases lay between the germline ends. The CDR3, as DNA: TGTGCCAGCTCCCTCCAAGAGACCCAGTACTTC. Protein sequence: CASSLQETQYF.

This chain joins TRBV10-3 and TRBJ2-1, with 15 positions matching TRBD2. V gave up 3 bases and J gave up 5 bases; unmatched junction bases: 2. CDR3 size: 16 residues. Germline CDR1 reads ENHRY; CDR2 reads SYGVKD. CDR3 nucleotides: TGTGCCATCAGTGAAAGGACTAGCGGGGGGGACAATGAGCAGTTCTTC. It codes for CAISERTSGGDNEQFF.

This clone has just one count. This sequence joins TRBV30 and TRBJ1-3; no definite D call. CDR1 GTSNPN and CDR2 SVGIG come from the germline V gene (reference sequence). This CDR3 has 16 residues. With 2 bases removed from V and 2 bases from J, the gap between germline ends came to 16 bases. As DNA, the CDR3 is TGTGCCTGGAGTTCCCCGGGATTAGATACTGGAAACACCATATATTTT. Translated: CAWSSPGLDTGNTIYF.

This clone was counted between two and nine times. The rearrangement joins TRBV5-6 to TRBJ2-7, with 9 bases matching TRBD1. Germline values: CDR1 SGHDT, CDR2 YYEEEE. J gave up 6 bases and V 6 bases, and 10 bases lay outside the gene matches. The CDR3 runs to 14 residues. The CDR3 loop reads CASNTGTGYSEQYF. Written as DNA, the CDR3 is TGTGCCAGCAACACCGGGACAGGGTACAGCGAGCAGTACTTC.

The genes are TRBV6-5 and TRBJ1-1, with 7 bases that match TRBD1. Germline-derived CDR1 and CDR2 are MNHEY and SVGAGI. Unmatched junction bases numbered 8, after V lost 0 bases and J lost 7 bases. The CDR3 is 15 amino acids. The chain's CDR3 is CASSYSGTAALEAFF. The DNA for the CDR3 is TGTGCCAGCAGTTACTCTGGGACAGCGGCCCTTGAAGCTTTCTTT.

Here the CDR3 reads CSVGGANQPQHF. DNA of the CDR3: TGCAGCGTTGGGGGAGCGAATCAGCCCCAGCATTTT. The chain is built from TRBV29-1 and TRBJ1-5; D ambiguous. Germline lookup yields CDR1 SQVTM and CDR2 ANQGSEA. V was clipped by 4 bases and J by 4 bases, with 8 bases between them. CDR3 length: 12 amino acids.

The chain employs TRBV5-6 and TRBJ1-5; 7 bases fit TRBD1. Trimming cost V 4 bases and J 5 bases; bases outside gene matches: 9. CDR3 length equals 15 residues. Germline-derived CDR1 and CDR2 are SGHDT and YYEEEE. As DNA, the CDR3 is TGTGCCAGCAGCCGACAGGGTTTAACGGATCAGCCCCAGCATTTT. It encodes CASSRQGLTDQPQHF.

This chain uses TRBV5-1 with TRBJ1-2; 12 nucleotides match TRBD1. Per the germline V gene, CDR1 is SGHRS and CDR2 is YFSETQ. The CDR3 loop spans 17 amino acids. With V trimmed by 3 bases and J by 8 bases, 14 bases remained unmatched. CDR3 DNA: TGCGCCAGCAGCTCCTTACCCACCGGGACAGGGGGCGAAGGCTACACCTTC. It translates to CASSSLPTGTGGEGYTF.

The genes are TRBV5-1 and TRBJ1-5; perhaps TRBD1 as D (6 bases). Germline V gene sequence: CDR1 SGHRS, CDR2 YFSETQ. This CDR3 is 14 amino acids long. V was pared by 2 bases and J by 8 bases, with 14 bases between. The CDR3 DNA follows: TGCGCCAGCAGCTTTAGGGGGGGGGATGAGCCCCAGCATTTT. Protein sequence: CASSFRGGDEPQHF.

The rearrangement uses TRBV25-1 and TRBJ1-3; tentative D call: TRBD1 (5 bases). The V and J ends lost 3 bases and 2 bases respectively, with 8 bases between them. From germline, CDR1 is MGHDK and CDR2 SYGVNS. There are 14 residues in the CDR3. As DNA, the CDR3 is TGTGCCAGCAGTGAGGCGGGGGCTGGAAACACCATATATTTT. It specifies CASSEAGAGNTIYF.

This clone was picked up one time. This sequence joins TRBV29-1 and TRBJ1-2; D is unclear. Germline assignment: CDR1 SQVTM and CDR2 ANQGSEA. The CDR3 contains 10 residues. V was pared by 4 bases and J by 8 bases, with 8 bases between. CDR3 amino acids: CSVGTPGYTF. DNA for the CDR3: TGCAGCGTTGGGACTCCGGGCTACACCTTC.

This chain links TRBV19 with TRBJ2-5; perhaps TRBD2 as D (6 bases). The CDR3 totals 17 residues. In germline, CDR1 is LNHDA, CDR2 SQIVND (reference sequence). Trimming shortened V by 8 bases and J by 1 base, and 23 bases separated the two germline ends. The chain's CDR3 is CASPVPRLCSGQETQYF. For the CDR3, the DNA is TGTGCCAGTCCGGTCCCCCGTCTCTGTAGCGGCCAAGAGACCCAGTACTTC.

This chain links TRBV11-2 with TRBJ2-3; a possible D gene is TRBD2 (6 bases). The CDR3 totals 15 residues. V dropped 6 bases and J dropped 3 bases, with 16 bases sitting between them. The V gene's germline CDR1 is SGHAT and CDR2 FQNNGV. The CDR3 loop reads CASRSIRGRTDTQYF. CDR3 DNA sequence: TGTGCCAGCAGATCAATTAGAGGGAGGACAGATACGCAGTATTTT.

The V gene is TRBV30, the J gene TRBJ1-6; 8 bases fit TRBD1. This CDR3 is 15 amino acids long. Germline-derived CDR1 and CDR2 are GTSNPN and SVGIG (reference sequence). Trimming took 7 bases from V and 9 from J; bases not matched to a gene: 14. CDR3 in DNA: TGTGCCTTCAGGTCCCAGGGGGCCAATCGTTCACCCCTCCACTTT. It yields the protein CAFRSQGANRSPLHF. The full variable domain, rest sourced from reference TRBV30 and TRBJ1-6, is SQTIHQWPATLVQPVGSPLSLECTVEGTSNPNLYWYRQAAGRGLQLLFYSVGIGQISSEVPQNLSASRPQDRQFILSSKKLLLSDSGFYLCAFRSQGANRSPLHFGNGTRLTVT.

This sequence joins TRBV30 and TRBJ1-6; no clear D gene. Per the germline V gene, CDR1 is GTSNPN and CDR2 is SVGIG (reference sequence). V was shortened by 2 bases and J by 8 bases, with 10 bases between the two germline ends. The CDR3 is made up of 13 amino acids. The CDR3 here is CAWSTRLDSPLHF. CDR3 nucleotide sequence: TGTGCCTGGAGTACCAGGCTTGATTCACCCCTCCACTTT.

This clone was counted once. This chain connects TRBV27 to TRBJ2-3; D is unresolved. From germline, CDR1 is MNHEY and CDR2 SMNVEV (reference sequence). This CDR3 comprises 15 residues. Trimming took 6 bases from V and 0 from J, leaving 13 bases between them. CDR3 coding DNA: TGTGCCAGCAGCCCTTACTCCGTCAGCACAGATACGCAGTATTTT. It translates to CASSPYSVSTDTQYF.

This rearrangement joins TRBV7-5 to TRBJ2-7; the table's D call, TRBD1, was not checked against the DNA. TRBV7-5 is marked as a pseudogene. The CDR3 runs to 17 residues. CDR3 amino acids: CVRSVEYSRDRPYEQYF. CDR3 sequence (DNA): TGTGTCAGAAGCGTCGAATACTCCCGGGACAGGCCCTACGAGCAGTACTTC.

This clone was counted between two and nine times. This chain links TRBV7-3 with TRBJ1-6; the D is unclear. The CDR3 is 16 residues long. In germline, CDR1 is SGHTA, CDR2 FQGTGA. Trimming removed 2 bases at V and 0 bases at J, with 8 bases between. CDR3 amino acids: CASSLRESSYNSPLHF. CDR3 nucleotides: TGTGCCAGCAGCTTACGGGAAAGCTCCTATAATTCACCCCTCCACTTT.

The chain joins TRBV27 to TRBJ2-3, with D possibly TRBD1 on 6 matching bases. The germline V and J ends were trimmed by 1 base and 3 bases, with 11 bases remaining between them. CDR1 and CDR2 from the germline V gene are MNHEY and SMNVEV (reference sequence). The CDR3 runs to 15 residues. The chain's CDR3 is CASSLFGGRTDTQYF. Written as DNA, the CDR3 is TGTGCCAGCAGTTTATTTGGGGGCCGAACAGATACGCAGTATTTT.

The V and J genes are TRBV24-1 and TRBJ2-1; 7 positions match TRBD2. CDR1 and CDR2 (germline): KGHDR, SFDVKD. J was trimmed by 1 base and V by 2 bases; bases with no gene match: 4. This CDR3 region has 16 residues. The CDR3 DNA reads TGTGCCACCAGTGATTCCCCGGGGGGATCCTACAATGAGCAGTTCTTC. Its translation is CATSDSPGGSYNEQFF.

This sequence joins TRBV11-1 and TRBJ1-1, with D uncertain. The CDR3 loop spans 14 amino acids. V lost 5 bases, J lost 5 bases, and 15 bases lay in between. From germline, CDR1 is SGHAT and CDR2 FQDESV (reference sequence). The CDR3 sequence is CASSRGSEGTEAFF. The CDR3 DNA reads as TGTGCCAGCAGCAGAGGGTCCGAAGGGACTGAAGCTTTCTTT.